The clone carrying this T cell receptor beta chain was observed at least ten times. TCRdb redid the calling of the 5' RACE reads with MiXCR, one entry per CDR3 protein. The table has approximately 89,000 distinct CDR3 sequences, approximately 4.8% seen once. The V and J ends lost 6 bases and 3 bases respectively, with 15 bases between them. Germline values: CDR1 MNHEY, CDR2 SVGAGI. The CDR3 is 14 amino acids. These data originate in a study of T cells of healthy individuals. The chain couples TRBV6-5 to TRBJ2-7; the D gene could be TRBD1 or TRBD2 (5 bases each). This TCR was recovered from a female donor in good health. The CDR3 region is CASSPYGAVYEQYF. CDR3 nucleotides: TGTGCCAGCAGCCCCTACGGGGCGGTCTACGAGCAGTACTTC.